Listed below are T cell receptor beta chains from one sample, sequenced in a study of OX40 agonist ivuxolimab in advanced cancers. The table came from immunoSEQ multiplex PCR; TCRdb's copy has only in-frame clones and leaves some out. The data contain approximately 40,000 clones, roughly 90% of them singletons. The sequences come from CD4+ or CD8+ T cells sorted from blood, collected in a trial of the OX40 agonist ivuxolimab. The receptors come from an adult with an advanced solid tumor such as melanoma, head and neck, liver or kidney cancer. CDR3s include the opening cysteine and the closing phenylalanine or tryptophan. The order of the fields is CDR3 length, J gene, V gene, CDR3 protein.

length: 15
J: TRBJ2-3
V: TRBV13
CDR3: CASSLGGQPGDTQYF

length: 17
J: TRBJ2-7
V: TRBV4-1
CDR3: CASSQGTGRGVSYEQYF

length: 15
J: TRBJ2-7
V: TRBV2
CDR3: CASSVTSGSGNEQYF

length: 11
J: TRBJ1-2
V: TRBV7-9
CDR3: CASSLGFGYTF

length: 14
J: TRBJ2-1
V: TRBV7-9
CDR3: CASSPRLGDNEQFF

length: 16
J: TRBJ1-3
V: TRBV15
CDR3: CATSRDRAARVNTIYF

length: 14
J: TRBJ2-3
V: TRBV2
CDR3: CASRLAGSTDTQYF

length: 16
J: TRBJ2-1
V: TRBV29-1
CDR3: CSVRGPLGYSYNEQFF

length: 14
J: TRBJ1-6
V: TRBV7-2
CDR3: CASSTQGPGSPLHF

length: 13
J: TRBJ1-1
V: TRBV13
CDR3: CASSYRMNTEAFF

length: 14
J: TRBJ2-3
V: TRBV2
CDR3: CASTVREGADTQYF

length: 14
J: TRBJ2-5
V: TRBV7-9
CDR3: CASSLVGQGETQYF

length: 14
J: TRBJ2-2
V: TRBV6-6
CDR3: CASTGQGVSGELFF

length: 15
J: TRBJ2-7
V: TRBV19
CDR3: CASSYRDWETYEQYF

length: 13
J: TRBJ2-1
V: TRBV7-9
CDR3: CASSIGLANEQFF

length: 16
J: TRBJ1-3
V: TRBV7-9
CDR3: CASSLTNRASGNTIYF

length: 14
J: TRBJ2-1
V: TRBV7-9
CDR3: CASSTWDSSHEQFF

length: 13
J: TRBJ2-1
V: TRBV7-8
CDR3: CASLQGMGNEQFF

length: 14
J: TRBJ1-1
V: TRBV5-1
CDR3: CASSLDPGATEAFF

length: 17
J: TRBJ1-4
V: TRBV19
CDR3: CASRNDLERGAQEKLFF

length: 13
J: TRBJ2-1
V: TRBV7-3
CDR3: CASSTSGSNEQFF

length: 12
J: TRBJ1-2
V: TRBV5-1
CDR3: CASSFTGNGYTF

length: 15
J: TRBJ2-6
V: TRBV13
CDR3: CASSEQVTGANVLTF

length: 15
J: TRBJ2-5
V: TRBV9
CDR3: CASSREGATQETQYF

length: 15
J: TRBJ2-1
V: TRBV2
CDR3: CASRPKPGPPLEQFF

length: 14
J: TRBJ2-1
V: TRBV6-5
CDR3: CASSRLRGPNEQFF

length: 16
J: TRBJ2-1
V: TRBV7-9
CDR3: CASSLLGTSSYNEQFF

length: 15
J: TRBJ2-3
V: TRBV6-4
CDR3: CASSEHSGSTDTQYF

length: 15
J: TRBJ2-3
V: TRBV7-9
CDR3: CASSVTGPRTDTQYF

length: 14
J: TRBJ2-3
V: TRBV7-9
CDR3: CASRRRGGEDTQYF

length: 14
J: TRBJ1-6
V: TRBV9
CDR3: CASSVDRENSPLHF

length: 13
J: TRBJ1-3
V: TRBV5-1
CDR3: CASSLDLGNTIYF

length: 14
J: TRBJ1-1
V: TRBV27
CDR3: CASRAGQVNTEAFF

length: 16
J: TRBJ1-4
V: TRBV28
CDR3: CASSLGGYEGDEKLFF

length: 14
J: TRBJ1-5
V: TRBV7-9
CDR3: CASSPQGPHQPQHF

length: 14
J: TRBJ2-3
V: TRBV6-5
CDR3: CASHGGDSRTAQYF

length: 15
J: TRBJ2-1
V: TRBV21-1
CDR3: CASSIAGGPKDEQFF

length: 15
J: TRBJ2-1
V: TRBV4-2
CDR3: CASSQASGTFVEQFF

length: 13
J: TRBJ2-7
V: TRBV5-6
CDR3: CASSLGQSYEQYF

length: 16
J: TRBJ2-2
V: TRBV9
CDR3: CASSVDGRGTTGELFF

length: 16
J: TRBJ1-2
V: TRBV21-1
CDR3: CASSNLQKPINYGYTF

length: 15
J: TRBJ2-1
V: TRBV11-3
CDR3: CASSLGTSRHNEQFF

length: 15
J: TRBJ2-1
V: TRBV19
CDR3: CASSPSGSYRNEQFF